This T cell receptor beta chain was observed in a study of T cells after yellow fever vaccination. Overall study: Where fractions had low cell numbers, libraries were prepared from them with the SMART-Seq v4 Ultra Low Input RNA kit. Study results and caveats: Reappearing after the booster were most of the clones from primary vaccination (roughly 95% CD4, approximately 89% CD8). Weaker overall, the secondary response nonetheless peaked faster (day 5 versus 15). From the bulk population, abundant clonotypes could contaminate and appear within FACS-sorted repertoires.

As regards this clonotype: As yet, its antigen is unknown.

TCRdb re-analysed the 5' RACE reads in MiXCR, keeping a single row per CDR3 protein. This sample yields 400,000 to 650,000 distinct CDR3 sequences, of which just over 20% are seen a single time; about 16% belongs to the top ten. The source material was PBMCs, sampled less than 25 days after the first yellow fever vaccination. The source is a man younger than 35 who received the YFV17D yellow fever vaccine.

The chain's CDR3 is CAISEGQGSNQPQHF. CDR3 coding DNA: TGTGCCATCAGTGAAGGTCAGGGCAGCAATCAGCCCCAGCATTTT. The J gene is TRBJ1-5, the V gene TRBV10-3; D possibly corresponds to TRBD1 (5 bases). There are 15 residues in the CDR3. The V gene lost 3 bases and the J gene lost 1 base, with 10 bases spanning the gap. From germline, CDR1 is ENHRY and CDR2 SYGVKD.